This T cell receptor (beta chain) appears in the sequencing data of a study of cytomegalovirus exposure and HLA in healthy donors (dated by TCRdb to about 2017). About the full investigation: According to an earlier analysis of around 600 of the donors, 200 million or so T cells yielded some 110 million unique TCR beta sequences and less than 300 Gb of sequence data. An early release that covered fewer than 800 HLA-typed donors contained about 300 gigabases of sequencing data and tens of millions of unique TCR sequences. Of the 398 genotyped donors, over 65% fell in the genetic ancestry cluster associated with self-reported Caucasian donors. The study was designed to test whether signatures of past pathogen exposure could be identified by cataloging public T cell receptors. The study profiled the T cell repertoires of about 640 subjects by immunosequencing and related them to cytomegalovirus serostatus. A separate validation cohort of over a hundred different subjects was used in addition to the roughly 720-subject first cohort. To predict cytomegalovirus infection status, the study combined high-throughput TCR immunosequencing, statistical association of individual TCRs with disease status, and machine learning. To study patterns of TCR occurrence, a later analysis re-analyzed previously published TCR beta repertoires from several hundred donors and added high-resolution HLA genotyping. Rather than drawing on any new phenotypic data, the later analysis identified candidate immune exposures from TCR beta sequences and the way those sequences occurred across donors. To decide whether each TCR beta V gene segment behaved as functional or pseudogenic, an earlier analysis of fewer than 750 of the donors relied on high-throughput TCR beta sequencing. Alongside the repertoire data, information on donor age, sex, ethnicity and CMV serostatus was compiled. In a later genetic analysis, genome-wide SNP genotypes for about 65% of the roughly 700 donors were used, and that subset was treated as a discovery cohort. Every discovery cohort repertoire had been produced on one sequencing platform. Class I and class II HLA loci were covered by the typing at four-digit resolution. Typing coverage differed by locus: A, B, C, DRB1 and DQB1 were typed in about 629-630 donors, DQA1 in 522, DPA1 in around 610, and DPB1 in around 490. Roughly five DR-DQ haplotypes were handled as single units for association and clustering because linkage in the cohort was strong. Among 398 genotyped donors of the cohort, an average of about 240,000 unique TCR beta nucleotide sequences were sequenced per donor, around 20% of them non-productive. Results the study describes overall, beyond this receptor: In a later analysis, the rate of TCR association differed among HLA loci, with DRB1 alleles having the most associated TCRs and HLA-C alleles having the fewest. In a later genetic analysis, fewer N-insertions in productive TCRs were reported among donors in an Asian-associated ancestry cluster than the roughly 700-donor mean. Only TCR beta chains were sequenced in this cohort, and the absence of alpha or paired-chain data limited detectable features. Linkage disequilibrium might explain the correlated functional status among segregating V segments, but an unknown experimental factor could not be excluded. The sequencing pipeline was judged likely to have produced a cluster of highly shared sequence variants as a technical artifact. A total of 164 TCR beta chains were listed by the study as associated with cytomegalovirus. A further reported finding was that TCR beta sequences accurately predicted the HLA-A and HLA-B alleles for most subjects in the first cohort. Because counts were too low, seventeen rarely observed V segments, including chromosome 9 orphons, were left out of the earlier analysis of 587 of the donors. In a later analysis, HLA-associated TCR beta chains showed more clonal expansion and lower generation probabilities than non-associated chains that were equally common. Strong co-occurrence of HLA alleles, especially DR and DQ, made assigning TCR associations to individual alleles difficult. In a later analysis, several top co-occurrence clusters were reported to appear linked to parvovirus B19, influenza, CMV and Epstein-Barr virus. Most TCR sequences were observed very rarely across donors, whereas some public TCRs were present in many individuals. Broadly in line with IMGT annotations, most TCR beta V segments showed up in productive rearrangements about 90% or about 30% of the time in an earlier analysis of 450 to 600 of the donors. Sequencing depth was assumed to be roughly uniform across donors in the presence/absence analyses, though that assumption may not hold. Some IMGT-functional V segments, including TRBV6-2 and TRBV6-3, could not be told apart with the 87-base-pair reads, so those segments were excluded. A few of the identified cytomegalovirus-associated TCR beta chains were confirmed in vitro to be specific for cytomegalovirus antigens. In a later analysis, most CMV-associated TCR beta chains were found to appear HLA-restricted, with HLA associations seemingly driven largely by CMV exposure. The only immune exposure information available for the cohort was CMV serostatus. The classifier was reported to diagnose cytomegalovirus status with high specificity and sensitivity in both the original cohort and the validation cohort. The authors suggested that the approach could potentially be extended to other disease states and immunological phenotypes. In a later genetic analysis, a missense DCLRE1C variant was associated with V-gene and J-gene trimming of TCR beta chains, and the association was replicated in an independent cohort. A later analysis associated about 17,000 TCR beta sequences with specific HLA alleles at a false discovery rate of 0.05. Because some donors lacked HLA typing at each locus, the association tests relied only on the typed subset.

V loses 3 bases of germline sequence and J loses 2 bases, and the interval between the two ends is 10 bases. The CDR1 and CDR2 encoded by the germline V gene are SQVTM and ANQGSEA. From the cysteine through the phenylalanine, the CDR3 covers 13 amino acids. Only the CDR3 DNA stays, 39 bases, in frame from base 1. To note about this clone: The specificity of this receptor is unknown. One base away there is no much larger clone; base qualities are not given.

In total, 500 to 700 healthy bone marrow donors made up the cohort. At the time of sampling, every cohort member was nominally healthy, though immune exposures that went unrecorded were likely present. The donor was CMV seropositive and belonged to the group of more than 250 seropositive cohort members. A peripheral blood sample was collected from each donor, and TCR beta sequencing was performed on peripheral blood mononuclear cells. The Qiagen DNeasy Blood Extraction Kit was used to extract genomic DNA from the blood cell samples. To prepare the library, the immunoSEQ multiplex PCR assay was applied. For the multiplex PCR, a mixture combining 60 forward primers for TCR Vbeta segments and 13 reverse primers for TCR Jbeta segments was used. The CDR3 region of rearranged TCR beta genes was amplified from genomic DNA by a multiplex PCR assay. The Illumina HiSeq System was used to sequence the amplified TCR beta libraries as 87-base-pair reads. Turning to the authors' computational methods: In a later analysis, tens of millions of unique TCR beta chains were counted across the approximately 620 repertoires, and roughly 11 million of these chains were shared by at least two donors. To remove PCR and sequencing errors, raw reads were error-corrected and collapsed into unique sequences using a nearest-neighbor algorithm that merged closely related sequences. Alignment of CDR3 sequences to IMGT reference sequences was used to assign V, D and J gene segments. For a sequence to be retained, a match of at least six nucleotides was required to both a V gene segment and a J gene segment. A rearrangement counted as productive if the CDR3 had no stop codons and remained in frame with V and J, and every other rearrangement counted as non-productive. Following IMGT convention, CDR3 was defined as the stretch from the second conserved V-encoded cysteine up to the conserved J-encoded phenylalanine. Sequences without an unambiguous match to a single V gene segment were excluded from the earlier analysis of approximately 560 of the donors. An earlier analysis of 587 of the donors called V segments functional above 56.7% productive rearrangements and segregating when the between-donor standard deviation exceeded 5%. A statistical classification framework was built for diagnosing cytomegalovirus status from the catalog of TCR beta chain sequences. V and J gene assignment, in a later analysis, came from comparing TCR nucleotide sequences with IMGT/GENE-DB human TR gene sequences. A later analysis assigned CDR3 sequences and most-parsimonious VDJ recombination scenarios with the TCRdist pipeline. A later analysis defined each TCR beta chain by its CDR3 amino acid sequence plus V-gene family, and excluded reads lacking a unique V-gene family. In a later analysis, some 600 highly shared, low-generation-probability nucleotide sequences were removed to address suspected cross-contamination and a sequencing artifact. In a later analysis, a clonal expansion index for each public chain was calculated from normalized within-repertoire ranks of inferred template counts. A later analysis computed generation probabilities with a VDJ recombination model fitted to out-of-frame rearrangements, and checked the results against IGoR. In a later analysis, TCR-TCR, TCR-HLA and TCR-CMV co-occurrence was scored with hypergeometric tests, and a repertoire-size bias correction was applied to TCR pairs. In a later analysis, false discovery rates were estimated by permuting HLA or CMV assignments 20 times. In a later analysis, co-occurring TCRs were grouped using DBSCAN, with TCRdist sequence similarity added in when clustering inside HLA-allele-positive subsets. Repertoires with fewer than 30,000 or more than 120,000 public chains, plus five repertoires with anomalous nucleotide sharing, were excluded from co-occurrence clustering. As stored in TCRdb, this immuneACCESS dataset retains in-frame rearrangements with V and J assigned. A fraction of the clones does not appear; measured against another copy, unresolved V genes explain less than half of the discrepancy, and the remainder lacks a known reason. For V, J and clone size, that table is used; D and trimming come from the DNA. This sample holds approximately 110,000 clones; around 70% were observed only once. The ten top clones hold 8% to 8.5% of the sample.

The TCR comes from a woman in her forties in good health and CMV-seropositive. The sample taken for sequencing was PBMCs. Recombination joined TRBV29-1 with TRBJ1-1; the D gene lacks a confident call. The nucleotides read TGCAGCGTTGAGGCAATCTTAAACACTGAAGCTTTCTTT. This yields the protein CSVEAILNTEAFF.